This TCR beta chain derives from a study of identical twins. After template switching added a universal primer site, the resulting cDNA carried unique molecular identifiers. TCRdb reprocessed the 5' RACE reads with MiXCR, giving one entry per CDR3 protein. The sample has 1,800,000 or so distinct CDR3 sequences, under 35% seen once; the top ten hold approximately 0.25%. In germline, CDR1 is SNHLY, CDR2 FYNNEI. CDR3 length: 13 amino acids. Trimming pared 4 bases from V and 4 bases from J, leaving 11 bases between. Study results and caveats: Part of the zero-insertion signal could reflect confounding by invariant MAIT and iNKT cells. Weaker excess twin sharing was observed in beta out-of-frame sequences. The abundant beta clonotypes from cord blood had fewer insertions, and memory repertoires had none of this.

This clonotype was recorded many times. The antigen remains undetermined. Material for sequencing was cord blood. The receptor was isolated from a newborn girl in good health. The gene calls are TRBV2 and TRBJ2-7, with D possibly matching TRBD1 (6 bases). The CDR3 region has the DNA TGTGCCAGCAGTGTACAGGGTTGGTACGAGCAGTACTTC. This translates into CASSVQGWYEQYF.